Below are 10 T cell receptor beta chains sequenced from a single sample in a study of a mutant IDH1 vaccine in newly diagnosed glioma. This sample's time point: baseline, week 1 (first vaccination visit). Treatment defined: pre-vaccination baseline after standard-of-care therapy. Profiling relied on immunoSEQ multiplex PCR, and the TCRdb table lists in-frame clones only, not all of them. The profile covers about 92,000 clones, with 83% appearing a single time and 7% to 9% taken by the ten largest. Sequencing was performed on PBMCs, taken from a glioma patient treated with radiotherapy, temozolomide or both. These receptors were collected from a woman aged 45-65 years with glioma.

V gene TRBV27 combines with J gene TRBJ2-7, with D perhaps being TRBD1 or TRBD2 (5 bases each). Trimming shortened V by 8 bases and J by 4 bases, and 9 bases separated the two germline ends. The CDR3 is made up of 11 amino acids. In germline, CDR1 is MNHEY, CDR2 SMNVEV (reference sequence). CDR3 coding DNA: TGTGCCAGCGTGGGGGAGTACGAGCAGTACTTC. Amino acid sequence: CASVGEYEQYF.

The chain employs TRBV28 and TRBJ2-7; D is possibly TRBD1 (6 bases). Trimming took off 4 bases at V and 3 bases at J, with 16 bases between the two ends. The CDR3 sequence is 15 residues long. The V gene's germline CDR1 is MDHEN and CDR2 SYDVKM. The CDR3 DNA sequence: TGTGCCAGCAGTTCCCCCTCCAGGGGTTTCTACGAGCAGTACTTC. Protein: CASSSPSRGFYEQYF.

The chain uses TRBV5-1 and TRBJ2-5, with a tentative D call TRBD1 (6 bases). V lost 4 bases and J lost 0, with 13 bases in between. This CDR3 is built from 15 residues. Germline CDR1 SGHRS, CDR2 YFSETQ. CDR3 DNA sequence: TGCGCCAGCAGCCCCCAGAGGACAGACCAAGAGACCCAGTACTTC. Amino acid sequence: CASSPQRTDQETQYF. The full variable domain, in which reference TRBV5-1 and TRBJ2-5 provide the parts outside the CDR3, is KAGVTQTPRYLIKTRGQQVTLSCSPISGHRSVSWYQQTPGQGLQFLFEYFSETQRNKGNFPGRFSGRQFSNSRSEMNVSTLELGDSALYLCASSPQRTDQETQYFGPGTRLLVL.

The CDR3 coding sequence is TGCGCCAGCAGCCGACTGGACCTGGCCGGGGAGCTGTTTTTT. Amino acids: CASSRLDLAGELFF. The V gene is TRBV5-1, the J gene TRBJ2-2; no firm D call. The V gene's germline CDR1 is SGHRS and CDR2 YFSETQ. Trimming cost V 4 bases and J 6 bases, with 13 bases left between them. The CDR3 has 14 residues. Full variable domain (outside the CDR3, taken from reference TRBV5-1 and TRBJ2-2): KAGVTQTPRYLIKTRGQQVTLSCSPISGHRSVSWYQQTPGQGLQFLFEYFSETQRNKGNFPGRFSGRQFSNSRSEMNVSTLELGDSALYLCASSRLDLAGELFFGEGSRLTVL.

The chain uses TRBV7-3 and TRBJ1-2, with D perhaps TRBD1 (5 bases). CDR3 length: 15 residues. The germline V gene encodes CDR1 SGHTA and CDR2 FQGTGA. Trimming cost V 2 bases and J 2 bases, with 12 bases left between them. CDR3: CASSLGGGTNYGYTF. The CDR3, as DNA: TGTGCCAGCAGCTTAGGAGGCGGGACGAACTATGGCTACACCTTC. Using reference TRBV7-3 and TRBJ1-2 for the parts outside the CDR3, the full variable domain is GAGVSQTPSNKVTEKGKYVELRCDPISGHTALYWYRQSLGQGPEFLIYFQGTGAADDSGLPNDRFFAVRPEGSVSTLKIQRTERGDSAVYLCASSLGGGTNYGYTFGSGTRLTVV.

This chain uses TRBV29-1 with TRBJ2-3; D could derive from TRBD1 or TRBD2 (5 bases each). Germline assignment: CDR1 SQVTM and CDR2 ANQGSEA. The CDR3 consists of 13 residues. The V end lost 4 bases, the J end lost 1 base, and 9 bases lay between the germline ends. This CDR3 is CSVVQGGTDTQYF. CDR3 in DNA: TGCAGCGTTGTCCAGGGAGGCACAGATACGCAGTATTTT.

The J gene is TRBJ1-6, the V gene TRBV18, with no clear D. Trimming took off 1 base at V and 8 bases at J, with 12 bases between the two ends. The length of the CDR3 is 15 residues. Germline V lookup: CDR1 KGHSH, CDR2 LQKENI. The CDR3, as DNA: TGTGCCAGCTCACCACGTGGAGGAGGAGATTCACCCCTCCACTTT. As protein: CASSPRGGGDSPLHF.

The chain has TRBV21-1 and TRBJ2-7; the table's D call TRBD1 went unverified against the DNA. TRBV21-1 is a listed pseudogene. CDR3 size: 16 residues. The DNA for the CDR3 is TGTGCCAGCAGCAAAGGGGCGAGGGGGAAAATCCACGAGCAGTACTTC. This codes for CASSKGARGKIHEQYF.

The chain recombines TRBV30 with TRBJ1-6, with 12 bases aligning to TRBD1. With V trimmed by 3 bases and J by 10 bases, 10 bases remained unmatched. This CDR3 is 16 amino acids long. Germline V gene lookup returns CDR1 GTSNPN and CDR2 SVGIG (reference sequence). The CDR3 loop is CAWRPPLGTGGSPLHF. For the CDR3, the DNA is TGTGCCTGGAGACCCCCCCTCGGGACAGGGGGCTCACCCCTCCACTTT.

The chain is built from TRBV11-2 and TRBJ2-5; D unresolved. Looked up from germline, CDR1 is SGHAT and CDR2 is FQNNGV. Trimming left V 1 base short and J 5 bases short, with 5 bases between. There are 12 residues in the CDR3. The CDR3 region is CASSLARETQYF. As DNA, the CDR3 is TGTGCCAGCAGCTTAGCACGGGAGACCCAGTACTTC.